This T cell receptor beta chain was documented in a study of cytomegalovirus exposure and HLA in healthy donors. At the level of the study: Assignment to the Caucasian-associated ancestry cluster applied to around 80% of the approximately 390 genotyped donors.

On this clone: Its cognate antigen is unknown.

In the PCR, 60 Vbeta and 13 Jbeta primers were used. The authors' processing: A later analysis tallied about 80 million unique TCR beta chains, around 11 million of them shared. The assay was immunoSEQ multiplex PCR, and TCRdb's table has in-frame clones only and misses some. That table gives V, J and clone size, and the DNA gave D and trimming. The sample has 100,000 to 150,000 clones; the top ten hold 1.5% to 2%. Study-wide results and caveats: Being indistinguishable, some V segments were excluded, TRBV6-2 and TRBV6-3 among them.

Trimming cost V 2 bases and J 2 bases; bases outside gene matches: 13. The CDR3 has 20 residues. Germline CDR1 reads WSHSY; CDR2 reads SAAADI. The receptor comes from a woman aged 40-49 years in good health and CMV-seropositive. Specimen: PBMCs. This chain links TRBV10-2 with TRBJ2-7, with 15 bases fitting TRBD2. CDR3 sequence: CASSEPAGLAGGPTPYEQYF. In DNA form, the CDR3 reads TGCGCCAGCAGTGAGCCCGCAGGACTAGCGGGAGGGCCTACCCCCTACGAGCAGTACTTC.